This TCR beta chain was captured in a study of blood T cell repertoires in COVID-19. In the study overall: Collection of acute and convalescent COVID-19 samples took place in the United States, Italy and Spain.

Germline CDR1 reads SGDLS; CDR2 reads YYNGEE. CDR3 length: 15 residues. The J segment lost 4 bases and the V segment lost 4 bases, leaving 10 bases of the junction unmatched. The study assigned cohorts using participant-reported clinical history. Original handling: Reference gene primer amplification gave nucleated cell count estimates. The method was immunoSEQ multiplex PCR; TCRdb's version includes in-frame clones alone and lacks a portion of them. The DNA gave D and trimming, while V, J and clone size come from that table. The data show hundreds of thousands of clones, roughly nine tenths seen once.

This chain joins TRBV9 and TRBJ1-2; 7 nucleotides line up with TRBD1. The sample comprised PBMCs or T cells enriched from blood (not recorded which). This TCR derives from a woman in her fifties or sixties in a cohort exposed to, infected with or recovered from COVID-19 (not recorded which). The CDR3 DNA reads TGTGCCAGCAGCCTTCGGACAGGCGACGCCTATGGCTACACCTTC. Amino acids: CASSLRTGDAYGYTF.